One sample yielded the 5 T cell receptor beta chains listed below, sequenced in a study of cytomegalovirus exposure and HLA in healthy donors. Primers for the PCR totalled 60 Vbeta and 13 Jbeta. Libraries were prepared by immunoSEQ multiplex PCR; TCRdb keeps only in-frame clonotypes and omits some of them. Here the sample spans 150,000 or so clones, around 80% being singletons. The sample comprised PBMCs. Receptors were obtained from a woman between 35 and 50 years old in good health and CMV-seronegative.

In this sample, this clone turned up a few times. The gene calls are TRBV11-3 and TRBJ1-2, with 11 bases aligning to TRBD1. The CDR3 extends over 15 amino acids. Trimming cost V 4 bases and J 3 bases; bases outside gene matches: 4. The V gene's germline CDR1 is SGHNT and CDR2 YENEEA. The CDR3 coding sequence is TGTGCCAGCAGCTCGGGACAGGGGGATTACTATGGCTACACCTTC. Amino acid sequence: CASSSGQGDYYGYTF.

This chain joins TRBV6-1 and TRBJ1-2; the D gene is possibly TRBD1 (5 bases). Germline V gene data show CDR1 as MNHNS and CDR2 as SASEGT. The CDR3 has 12 amino acids. The V end was cut by 1 base, the J end by 8 bases, with 8 bases between. DNA of the CDR3: TGTGCCAGCAGTGAAGTTCGGACAGGCTACACCTTC. Translating gives CASSEVRTGYTF.

The chain has TRBV13 and TRBJ2-6; D perhaps matches TRBD2 (5 bases). The CDR3 is 13 residues long. Germline lookup yields CDR1 PRHDT and CDR2 FYEKMQ (reference sequence). Trimming left V 5 bases short and J 4 bases short, with 6 bases between. The CDR3 spells CASSPGGANVLTF. CDR3 coding DNA: TGTGCCAGCAGCCCGGGGGGGGCCAACGTCCTGACTTTC.

This clone has more than one count but fewer than ten. Here the CDR3 reads CASSSSEDGSSYNEQFF. CDR3 nucleotide sequence: TGTGCCAGCAGCTCCTCGGAGGACGGGAGCTCATACAATGAGCAGTTCTTC. V is TRBV7-6 and J is TRBJ2-1, with D possibly matching TRBD2 (6 bases). Germline CDR1 reads SGHVS; CDR2 reads FNYEAQ. This CDR3 is built from 17 residues. Trimming cost V 4 bases and J 4 bases, with 20 bases left between them.

The chain links TRBV5-1 to TRBJ2-3; 8 nucleotides agree with TRBD2. V gave up 1 base and J gave up 0 bases; unmatched junction bases: 7. The germline V gene has CDR1 SGHRS and CDR2 YFSETQ. This CDR3 comprises 17 residues. CDR3 sequence (DNA): TGCGCCAGCAGCTTGCAATTGGCGGGGGGAAGCACAGATACGCAGTATTTT. Its protein is CASSLQLAGGSTDTQYF. The complete variable domain, with remaining parts taken from reference TRBV5-1 and TRBJ2-3, reads KAGVTQTPRYLIKTRGQQVTLSCSPISGHRSVSWYQQTPGQGLQFLFEYFSETQRNKGNFPGRFSGRQFSNSRSEMNVSTLELGDSALYLCASSLQLAGGSTDTQYFGPGTRLTVL.